What follows are 30 T cell receptor beta chains derived from one specimen sequenced in a study of graft-versus-host responses after intestinal transplantation. The antigens these receptors bind are not known. Profiling relied on immunoSEQ multiplex PCR, and the TCRdb table lists in-frame clones only, not all of them. The table has roughly 100,000 clones, 93% seen once. This specimen consisted of unstimulated CD8+ T cells sorted from spleen or lymph node cells, obtained before intestinal transplant. All receptors derive from a human donor who received an intestinal transplant.

This clone was counted between two and nine times. V and J are TRBV19 and TRBJ2-2, with no clear D. V gave up 2 bases and J gave up 3 bases, with 1 base separating them. The CDR3 is made up of 12 amino acids. CDR1 and CDR2 from the germline V gene are LNHDA and SQIVND (reference sequence). The CDR3 bases are TGTGCCAGTAGTATATACACCGGGGAGCTGTTTTTT. Protein: CASSIYTGELFF.

The chain is built from TRBV15 and TRBJ2-3; possible D gene TRBD2, 6 bases. Germline assignment: CDR1 LNHNV and CDR2 YYDKDF (reference sequence). The V end lost 3 bases, the J end lost 7 bases, and 17 bases lay between the germline ends. This CDR3 contains 15 residues. The CDR3 protein is CATSRAEEGAYTQYF. CDR3 DNA sequence: TGTGCCACCAGCAGGGCCGAGGAGGGCGCATATACGCAGTATTTT.

The chain recombines TRBV20-1 with TRBJ2-3; D ambiguous. CDR1 is DFQATT, CDR2 SNEGSKA, per germline (reference sequence). The CDR3 contains 11 residues. The V and J ends lost 5 bases and 2 bases respectively, with 5 bases between them. The CDR3 region has the DNA TGCAGTGCTGAGTACACAGATACGCAGTATTTT. Its protein is CSAEYTDTQYF.

The chain has TRBV2 and TRBJ2-3; D possibly corresponds to TRBD2 (7 bases). This CDR3 region has 13 residues. Germline V gene data show CDR1 as SNHLY and CDR2 as FYNNEI. The CDR3 spells CAVGGAETDTQYF. DNA for the CDR3: TGTGCGGTGGGGGGGGCGGAGACAGATACGCAGTATTTT.

The chain recombines TRBV6-1 with TRBJ1-2, with no clear D. Per the germline V gene, CDR1 is MNHNS and CDR2 is SASEGT. V lost 3 bases, J lost 5 bases, and 7 bases lay in between. There are 12 residues in the CDR3. Written as DNA, the CDR3 is TGTGCCAGCAGTGATGGAGGATATGGCTACACCTTC. Translating gives CASSDGGYGYTF.

The CDR3 loop is CASMKDYSYNEQFF. The DNA of the CDR3 is TGTGCCAGCATGAAAGACTACTCCTACAATGAGCAGTTCTTC. The chain has TRBV2 and TRBJ2-1; D perhaps matches TRBD2 (5 bases). V lost 7 bases and J lost 0, with 10 bases in between. The CDR3 extends over 14 amino acids. From germline, CDR1 is SNHLY and CDR2 FYNNEI. The full variable domain, its missing parts supplied by reference TRBV2 and TRBJ2-1, is EPEVTQTPSHQVTQMGQEVILRCVPISNHLYFYWYRQILGQKVEFLVSFYNNEISEKSEIFDDQFSVERPDGSNFTLKIRSTKLEDSAMYFCASMKDYSYNEQFFGPGTRLTVL.

V gene TRBV4-1 combines with J gene TRBJ2-1, with D maybe TRBD1 (6 bases). The germline CDR1 and CDR2 sequences are MGHRA and YSYEKL. This CDR3 spans 14 amino acids. The V and J ends lost 3 bases and 6 bases respectively, with 12 bases between them. CDR3 nucleotides: TGCGCCAGCAGCCAGGGGGCCGGATTCAATGAGCAGTTCTTC. This encodes CASSQGAGFNEQFF.

This clone was counted a single time. The V gene is TRBV2, the J gene TRBJ1-3; 10 positions match TRBD1. V lost 6 bases, J lost 2 bases, and 4 bases stayed unmatched. Germline V CDR1 and CDR2: SNHLY, FYNNEI. CDR3 length: 15 amino acids. CDR3 DNA sequence: TGTGCCAGCAGGCTTGGACAGGGGGCTGGAAACACCATATATTTT. It encodes CASRLGQGAGNTIYF.

The chain employs TRBV5-6 and TRBJ2-7; TRBD1 or TRBD2 may be the D gene (5 bases each). Deletions cut 3 bases from V and 2 bases from J, with 12 bases between. In germline, CDR1 is SGHDT, CDR2 YYEEEE. This CDR3 has 14 residues. CDR3 nucleotide sequence: TGTGCCAGCAGCTCCGGGACGGTACCCTACGAGCAGTACTTC. It is translated as CASSSGTVPYEQYF. Full variable domain (rest looked up from reference TRBV5-6 and TRBJ2-7): DAGVTQSPTHLIKTRGQQVTLRCSPKSGHDTVSWYQQALGQGPQFIFQYYEEEERQRGNFPDRFSGHQFPNYSSELNVNALLLGDSALYLCASSSGTVPYEQYFGPGTRLTVT.

This clone came up a few times. This chain connects TRBV7-9 to TRBJ2-7; 7 bases fit TRBD1. Per the germline V gene, CDR1 is SEHNR and CDR2 is FQNEAQ (reference sequence). The CDR3 contains 14 residues. V lost 4 bases, J lost 5 bases, and 8 bases stayed unmatched. The CDR3 spells CASSSRTGLHEQYF. CDR3 nucleotide sequence: TGTGCCAGCAGCTCAAGGACAGGATTGCACGAGCAGTACTTC.

This chain joins TRBV19 and TRBJ1-2, with no clear D. Germline loops: CDR1 LNHDA, CDR2 SQIVND (reference sequence). V was trimmed by 1 base and J by 6 bases, leaving 3 bases between them. The CDR3 extends over 11 amino acids. The CDR3, as DNA: TGTGCCAGTAGTATAGCCGATGGCTACACCTTC. This encodes CASSIADGYTF. Using reference TRBV19 and TRBJ1-2 for the parts outside the CDR3, the full variable domain is DGGITQSPKYLFRKEGQNVTLSCEQNLNHDAMYWYRQDPGQGLRLIYYSQIVNDFQKGDIAEGYSVSREKKESFPLTVTSAQKNPTAFYLCASSIADGYTFGSGTRLTVV.

The chain uses TRBV7-8 and TRBJ1-3; 8 bases line up with TRBD1. The germline V gene has CDR1 SGHVS and CDR2 FQNEAQ. This CDR3 spans 17 amino acids. Germline trimming cut 5 bases from V and 0 bases from J; bases unmatched to any gene: 9. CDR3 protein: CASSDRDRLTSGNTIYF. For the CDR3, the DNA is TGTGCCAGCAGCGACCGGGACAGGCTAACCTCTGGAAACACCATATATTTT. Complete variable domain (other parts from reference TRBV7-8 and TRBJ1-3): GAGVSQSPRYKVAKRGQDVALRCDPISGHVSLFWYQQALGQGPEFLTYFQNEAQLDKSGLPSDRFFAERPEGSVSTLKIQRTQQEDSAVYLCASSDRDRLTSGNTIYFGEGSWLTVV.

This chain links TRBV11-3 with TRBJ2-3; D might be TRBD2 (7 bases). CDR3 length equals 16 residues. Germline lookup yields CDR1 SGHNT and CDR2 YENEEA. V lost 3 bases and J 5 bases, leaving 18 bases between the germline ends. CDR3 bases: TGTGCCAGCAGCTTCTTCTTGCGGGGGCCTGAAGATACGCAGTATTTT. It translates to CASSFFLRGPEDTQYF.

The CDR3 DNA sequence: TGTGCCAGCAGCTTGTTCGAAGGGGAGGGAGCTTTCTTT. Amino acids: CASSLFEGEGAFF. The chain employs TRBV5-5 and TRBJ1-1; possible D gene TRBD1, 5 bases. With 1 base removed from V and 10 bases from J, the gap between germline ends came to 14 bases. Germline V gene data show CDR1 as SGHKS and CDR2 as YYEKEE (reference sequence). The CDR3 covers 13 residues.

This chain uses TRBV11-2 with TRBJ1-1, with D possibly matching TRBD1 (5 bases). V was clipped by 0 bases and J by 1 base, with 12 bases between them. Germline CDR1 and CDR2: SGHAT and FQNNGV. The CDR3 loop spans 16 amino acids. This chain's CDR3 is CASSLDPGLSNTEAFF. In DNA, the CDR3 is TGTGCCAGCAGCTTAGATCCGGGACTCTCGAACACTGAAGCTTTCTTT. The full variable domain, in which reference TRBV11-2 and TRBJ1-1 provide the parts outside the CDR3, is EAGVAQSPRYKIIEKRQSVAFWCNPISGHATLYWYQQILGQGPKLLIQFQNNGVVDDSQLPKDRFSAERLKGVDSTLKIQPAKLEDSAVYLCASSLDPGLSNTEAFFGQGTRLTVV.

The chain couples TRBV2 to TRBJ1-1, with TRBD1 identical over 8 bases. CDR3 length: 11 residues. Germline V gives CDR1 SNHLY, CDR2 FYNNEI. The J segment lost 4 bases and the V segment lost 9 bases, leaving 1 base of the junction unmatched. The CDR3 region is CASTGGTEAFF. In nucleotides, the CDR3 is TGTGCCAGTACAGGGGGCACTGAAGCTTTCTTT.

V and J are TRBV2 and TRBJ2-5, with TRBD1 matching over 8 bases. After removal of 5 bases from V and 2 bases from J, the junction contained 4 bases not matched to a gene. The CDR3 sequence is 14 residues long. In germline, CDR1 is SNHLY, CDR2 FYNNEI. The CDR3 sequence: CASSSTGDQETQYF. Here the CDR3 DNA reads TGTGCCAGCAGTTCGACAGGGGATCAAGAGACCCAGTACTTC.

CDR3 sequence: CASSLALGFPYEQYF. The CDR3 coding sequence is TGTGCCAGCAGCTTAGCCCTCGGGTTCCCCTACGAGCAGTACTTC. The chain couples TRBV11-3 to TRBJ2-7; D is unclear. The CDR3 covers 15 residues. Trimming left V 1 base short and J 2 bases short, with 12 bases between. Germline-derived CDR1 and CDR2 are SGHNT and YENEEA.

This chain connects TRBV25-1 to TRBJ1-5; TRBD1 aligns across 7 bases. The germline V gene encodes CDR1 MGHDK and CDR2 SYGVNS. The junction had 6 bases not matched to a gene; V was cut back by 3 bases and J by 1 base. CDR3 length equals 16 residues. The CDR3 sequence: CASSDSGGTSNQPQHF. Here the CDR3 DNA reads TGTGCCAGCAGTGACTCAGGGGGGACGAGCAATCAGCCCCAGCATTTT.

CDR3 nucleotide sequence: TGTGCCAGCAGCCCGAGGGTGGGATCCACTGAAGCTTTCTTT. Encoded protein: CASSPRVGSTEAFF. This chain links TRBV11-1 with TRBJ1-1; D ambiguous. The V gene's germline CDR1 is SGHAT and CDR2 FQDESV (reference sequence). Trimming shortened V by 5 bases and J by 4 bases, and 14 bases separated the two germline ends. This CDR3 has 14 residues.

The V call is TRBV2, the J call TRBJ1-1, with D unclear. The CDR3 length is 11 residues. Germline V gives CDR1 SNHLY, CDR2 FYNNEI. Trimming removed 8 bases at V and 1 base at J, with 5 bases between. The CDR3 DNA follows: TGTGCCAGCCCTACGAACACTGAAGCTTTCTTT. Amino acid sequence: CASPTNTEAFF.

The rearrangement uses TRBV7-6 and TRBJ2-7; maybe TRBD1 (6 bases). The germline V gene has CDR1 SGHVS and CDR2 FNYEAQ. V was cut by 0 bases and J by 2 bases, with 11 bases left in between. The CDR3 length is 15 residues. The CDR3 region is CASSLASTGAYEQYF. The CDR3 DNA sequence: TGTGCCAGCAGCTTAGCCTCGACAGGAGCCTACGAGCAGTACTTC.

V is TRBV4-1 and J is TRBJ2-7; D unclear. Germline CDR1 MGHRA, CDR2 YSYEKL. This CDR3 has 14 residues. V lost 4 bases to trimming and J lost 3 bases, with 13 bases between them. This chain's CDR3 is CASSLDENLYEQYF. CDR3 coding DNA: TGCGCCAGCAGCCTCGACGAGAACCTCTACGAGCAGTACTTC.

The chain has TRBV2 and TRBJ2-1; 10 bases map to TRBD2. The junction had 11 bases not matched to a gene; V was cut back by 6 bases and J by 9 bases. This CDR3 spans 15 amino acids. Germline V lookup: CDR1 SNHLY, CDR2 FYNNEI. The CDR3 DNA is TGTGCCAGCAGGGCCCCGGGGGAGCGGGAGGGTGAGCAGTTCTTC. This codes for CASRAPGEREGEQFF.

V and J are TRBV6-1 and TRBJ2-7; the D is unclear. The V and J ends lost 1 base and 3 bases respectively, with 7 bases between them. The V gene's germline CDR1 is MNHNS and CDR2 SASEGT. The CDR3 contains 13 residues. Here the CDR3 reads CASSEDPVYEQYF. In DNA form, the CDR3 reads TGTGCCAGCAGTGAAGACCCGGTCTACGAGCAGTACTTC.

This chain joins TRBV7-9 and TRBJ2-7, with D unclear. This CDR3 comprises 14 residues. The germline CDR1 and CDR2 sequences are SEHNR and FQNEAQ (reference sequence). V was cut by 5 bases and J by 0 bases, with 11 bases left in between. In DNA form, the CDR3 reads TGTGCCAGCAGCGTTTTTGAGAGCTCCTACGAGCAGTACTTC. This encodes CASSVFESSYEQYF. The complete variable domain, with remaining parts taken from reference TRBV7-9 and TRBJ2-7, reads DTGVSQNPRHKITKRGQNVTFRCDPISEHNRLYWYRQTLGQGPEFLTYFQNEAQLEKSRLLSDRFSAERPKGSFSTLEIQRTEQGDSAMYLCASSVFESSYEQYFGPGTRLTVT.

Regarding this clone: The sample holds other DNA sequences that translate to the same CDR3. V is TRBV27 and J is TRBJ1-2, with a possible D match to TRBD1 (5 bases). Germline V gene lookup returns CDR1 MNHEY and CDR2 SMNVEV (reference sequence). Trimming stripped 2 bases from V and 2 bases from J, with 6 bases between. This CDR3 is 13 amino acids long. CDR3 sequence: CASSLGQNYGYTF. In nucleotides, the CDR3 is TGTGCCAGCAGTTTAGGACAAAACTATGGCTACACCTTC.

The chain is built from TRBV5-1 and TRBJ2-1; D is perhaps TRBD2 (6 bases). Trimming pared 6 bases from V and 8 bases from J, leaving 24 bases between. The V gene's germline CDR1 is SGHRS and CDR2 YFSETQ. CDR3 length: 16 amino acids. The DNA for the CDR3 is TGCGCCAGCACCTTACCAGGGACTCGGGCGGTGGATGAGCAGTTCTTC. This codes for CASTLPGTRAVDEQFF.

The CDR3 nucleotides read TGTGCCAGCAGCCGGACTAGCGGGGGAGGCTACGAGCAGTACTTC. It yields the protein CASSRTSGGGYEQYF. V is TRBV7-2 and J is TRBJ2-7; 13 bases line up with TRBD2. The germline CDR1 and CDR2 sequences are SGHTA and FQGNSA. Germline trimming cut 5 bases from V and 3 bases from J; bases unmatched to any gene: 4. This CDR3 is built from 15 residues.

This sequence joins TRBV5-1 and TRBJ2-1; D possibly matches TRBD1 or TRBD2 (5 bases each). Germline assignment: CDR1 SGHRS and CDR2 YFSETQ. V gave up 0 bases and J gave up 2 bases, with 18 bases separating them. CDR3 length: 18 residues. This chain's CDR3 is CASSLGGALAGPYNEQFF. CDR3 DNA: TGCGCCAGCAGCTTGGGGGGCGCGCTGGCGGGTCCCTACAATGAGCAGTTCTTC.